This TCR beta chain was identified during a study of CD8+ T cells in alopecia areata. The table lists this clone with a few counts. Extraction of RNA preceded its reverse transcription into cDNA, which served as the sequencing template. The assay was immunoSEQ multiplex PCR, and TCRdb's table has in-frame clones only and misses some. Of 120,000 or so clones in the sample, around 60% were seen once. This CDR3 has 14 residues. The V segment lost 6 bases and the J segment 2 bases; nucleotides outside the gene matches: 10. Per the germline V gene, CDR1 is GTSNPN and CDR2 is SVGIG (reference sequence). The treatment was: oral pan-JAK inhibitor, 5-10 mg twice daily.

The TCR was taken from a human donor with alopecia areata. This chain joins TRBV30 and TRBJ2-7; 7 nucleotides align to TRBD2. Sequences were derived from CD4+ T cells sorted from blood, sampled at week 4, from a patient treated with tofacitinib. CDR3 nucleotide sequence: TGTGCCTGCCCCCTGGGGCTAGCGGCCTACGAGCAGTACTTC. It encodes CACPLGLAAYEQYF.